This T cell receptor (beta chain) was sequenced during a study of cytomegalovirus exposure and HLA in healthy donors. Study results and caveats: TCR beta chains numbering under 200 were designated cytomegalovirus-associated. Reportedly, cytomegalovirus status was diagnosed with high sensitivity and specificity. Through in vitro validation, three CMV-associated chains were shown to be specific for CMV antigens.

With respect to this clone: Its target is not known.

After removal of 1 base from V and 8 bases from J, the junction contained 6 bases not matched to a gene. CDR3 length: 13 residues. Germline V lookup: CDR1 GTSNPN, CDR2 SVGIG (reference sequence). Method: immunoSEQ multiplex PCR; TCRdb's copy keeps in-frame clones and lacks some. The sample carries over 200,000 clones, approximately 87% recorded once. Sequencing was done on a sample of PBMCs. This chain joins TRBV30 and TRBJ1-1, with 8 bases identical to TRBD1. This sequence was found in a woman under 30 in good health and CMV-seronegative. The CDR3 protein is CAWSDSGQGEAFF. The CDR3 DNA reads TGTGCCTGGAGTGACTCCGGACAGGGAGAAGCTTTCTTT.